This T cell receptor (beta chain) appears in the sequencing data of a study of blood T cell repertoires in COVID-19. Measured with immunoSEQ multiplex PCR; TCRdb has only the in-frame clones, and not every one. This repertoire shows about 71,000 clones, 90% found once; its top ten account for over 4%. This CDR3 is 16 amino acids long. In germline, CDR1 is SGHAT, CDR2 FQNNGV. With 4 bases clipped from V and 3 bases from J, the junction kept 12 bases outside the gene matches. The sequenced material came from peripheral blood. This sequence originates from a woman under 30 with acute or convalescent COVID-19. The chain links TRBV11-2 to TRBJ2-7; TRBD2 matches at 7 bases. CDR3 sequence: CASSSPDFRGDYEQYF. Here the CDR3 DNA reads TGTGCCAGCAGCTCCCCAGATTTCCGGGGGGACTACGAGCAGTACTTC.